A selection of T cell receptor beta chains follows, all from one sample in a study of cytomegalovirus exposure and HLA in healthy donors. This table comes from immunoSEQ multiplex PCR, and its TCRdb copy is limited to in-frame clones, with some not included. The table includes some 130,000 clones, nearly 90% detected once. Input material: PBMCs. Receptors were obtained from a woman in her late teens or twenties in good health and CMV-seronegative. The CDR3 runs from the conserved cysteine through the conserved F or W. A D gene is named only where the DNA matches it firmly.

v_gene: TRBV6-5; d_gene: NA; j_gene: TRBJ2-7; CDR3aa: CASSYSPVAYEQYF; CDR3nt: TGTGCCAGCAGTTACTCGCCGGTGGCCTACGAGCAGTACTTC
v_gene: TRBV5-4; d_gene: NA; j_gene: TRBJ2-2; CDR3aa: CASSWGTLTGELFF; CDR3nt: TGTGCCAGCAGCTGGGGGACACTAACCGGGGAGCTGTTTTTT
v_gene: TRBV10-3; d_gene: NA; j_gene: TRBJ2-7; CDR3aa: CAISNSDSYEQYF; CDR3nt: TGTGCCATCTCCAATTCGGACAGCTACGAGCAGTACTTC
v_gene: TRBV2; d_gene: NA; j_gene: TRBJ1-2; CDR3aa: CASSEVGSPYGYTF; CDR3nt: TGTGCCAGCAGTGAAGTCGGGTCCCCCTATGGCTACACCTTC
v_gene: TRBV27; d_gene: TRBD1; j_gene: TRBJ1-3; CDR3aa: CASRRSGGAGNTIYF; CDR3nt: TGTGCCAGCCGACGATCAGGGGGCGCTGGAAACACCATATATTTT
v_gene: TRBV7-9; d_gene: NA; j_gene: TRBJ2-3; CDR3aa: CASSFTGSGTDTQYF; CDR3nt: TGTGCCAGCAGCTTCACAGGGTCGGGCACAGATACGCAGTATTTT
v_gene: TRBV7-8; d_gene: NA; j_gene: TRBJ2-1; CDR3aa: CASSLDAGYNEQFF; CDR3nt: TGTGCCAGCAGCTTAGATGCAGGTTACAATGAGCAGTTCTTC
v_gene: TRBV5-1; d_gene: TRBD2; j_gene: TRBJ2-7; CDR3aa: CASSFQRGAPYEQYF; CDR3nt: TGCGCCAGCAGCTTTCAGCGGGGGGCCCCCTACGAGCAGTACTTC
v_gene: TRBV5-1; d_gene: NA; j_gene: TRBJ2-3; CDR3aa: CASSWTIGQSATDTQYF; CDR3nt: TGCGCCAGCAGCTGGACCATAGGACAGAGCGCTACAGATACGCAGTATTTT
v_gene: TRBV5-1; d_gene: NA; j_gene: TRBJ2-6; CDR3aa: CASSPRASGANVLTF; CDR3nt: TGCGCCAGCAGCCCCAGGGCCTCTGGGGCCAACGTCCTGACTTTC
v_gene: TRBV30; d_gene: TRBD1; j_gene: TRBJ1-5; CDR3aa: CADAPGRDRGIESNQPQHF; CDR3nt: TGTGCCGATGCACCCGGAAGGGACAGGGGTATAGAGAGCAATCAGCCCCAGCATTTT
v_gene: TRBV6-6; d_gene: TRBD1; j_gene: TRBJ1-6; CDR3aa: CASSGDRGSLHF; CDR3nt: TGTGCCAGCAGTGGGGACAGGGGATCCCTCCACTTT
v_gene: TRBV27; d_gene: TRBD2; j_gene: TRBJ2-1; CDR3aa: CASSPFSGGADEQFF; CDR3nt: TGTGCCAGCAGCCCCTTTAGCGGGGGGGCCGATGAGCAGTTCTTC
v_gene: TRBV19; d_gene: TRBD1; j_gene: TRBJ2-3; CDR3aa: CASSIAQGDTDTQYF; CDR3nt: TGTGCCAGTAGTATAGCCCAGGGGGACACAGATACGCAGTATTTT
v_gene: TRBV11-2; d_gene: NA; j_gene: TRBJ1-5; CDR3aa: CASSMWGGRPNQPQHF; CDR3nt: TGTGCCAGCAGCATGTGGGGCGGCAGACCAAATCAGCCCCAGCATTTT